The next 8 T cell receptor beta chains were all read from a single sample in a study of tumor and adjacent non-tumor tissue in lung cancer. RNA was extracted from bulk tissue without any cell sorting. TCRbeta libraries were built with three rounds of nested PCR, modified from ARM-PCR. Via MiXCR, TCRdb re-called the multiplex PCR reads, giving one row per CDR3 protein. This table has some 78,000 distinct CDR3 sequences, roughly 80% appearing once. The sequenced sample consisted of lung tumor tissue. Receptors were obtained from a woman between 50 and 59 years old with non-small cell lung cancer.

With respect to this clonotype: At one end, the junction sequence differs from germline, possibly due to a read error. The chain recombines TRBV20-1 with TRBJ2-1; D possibly corresponds to TRBD2 (5 bases). Germline CDR1 and CDR2: DFQATT and SNEGSKA (reference sequence). The CDR3 is made up of 14 amino acids. The CDR3 sequence: CNARTSGRGYEQFF. The CDR3 DNA follows: TGCAATGCTAGAACAAGCGGACGGGGATATGAGCAGTTCTTC.

This clonotype was seen once. Germline is not matched at one junction end, which may reflect a read error. This chain joins TRBV20-1 and TRBJ2-5; D may be TRBD1 (5 bases). CDR1 is DFQATT and CDR2 is SNEGSKA in the germline V gene (reference sequence). The CDR3 covers 13 residues. CDR3 nucleotides: TGCAGTGGTAGATTAGACAGAGCAGAGACCCAGTACTTC. It specifies CSGRLDRAETQYF.

This chain links TRBV12-3 or TRBV12-4 with TRBJ1-3; TRBD1 agrees at 9 bases. Trimming cost V 1 base and J 12 bases; bases outside gene matches: 13. CDR3 length: 16 amino acids. The CDR3 DNA sequence: TGTGCCAGCAGTTTAGAAGGGACAGGGATTGGAAGCATCATATATTTT. Protein: CASSLEGTGIGSIIYF.

As to this clonotype: The missing conserved phenylalanine or tryptophan at the end of this CDR3 makes a read error likely. The rearrangement links TRBV6-2 or TRBV6-3 to TRBJ1-2; weak D call: TRBD1 (5 bases). The CDR3 runs 13 residues. Germline lookup yields CDR1 MNHEY and CDR2 SVGEGT. V was clipped by 7 bases and J by 6 bases, with 15 bases between them. CDR3 loop: CASIPSGGDGYTL. The DNA of the CDR3 is TGTGCCAGCATTCCCTCCGGAGGGGATGGCTACACCTTA.

J is TRBJ2-3 and V is TRBV28, with D tentatively TRBD2 (5 bases). The V end lost 5 bases, the J end lost 2 bases, and 14 bases lay between the germline ends. Germline CDR1 MDHEN, CDR2 SYDVKM. This CDR3 has 15 residues. CDR3 sequence (DNA): TGTGCCAGCAGTCCCTATAGCGCACTCACAGATACGCAGTATTTT. Translation gives CASSPYSALTDTQYF.

In regard to this clonotype: At one boundary the junction diverges from the germline segment, which might be a read error. The rearrangement joins TRBV20-1 to TRBJ2-1; D possibly uses TRBD1 or TRBD2 (7 bases each). Germline V gene lookup returns CDR1 DFQATT and CDR2 SNEGSKA (reference sequence). The CDR3 runs 15 residues. The CDR3 is CSARIRDRDYSELFF. CDR3 nucleotides: TGCAGTGCTAGAATTAGAGACAGGGACTACAGTGAGCTGTTCTTC.

Concerning this clonotype itself: A read error may produce the germline difference seen at one junction end. The J gene is TRBJ1-4, the V gene TRBV6-2 or TRBV6-3, with TRBD1 matching 7 bases. Germline lookup yields CDR1 MNHEY and CDR2 SVGEGT. CDR3 length equals 15 residues. The CDR3 DNA reads TGTGCCAACAGTGACTCTGGGACAGCTAATGAAAAACTGATTTTT. This encodes CANSDSGTANEKLIF.

This clonotype occurred once. The rearrangement links TRBV6-1 to TRBJ2-1, with a weak D call TRBD2 (6 bases). Trimming removed 4 bases from V and 4 bases from J, with 17 bases in between. CDR1 is MNHNS, CDR2 SASEGT, per germline. The CDR3 length is 16 residues. The CDR3: CASSVASGDPYNEQFF. For the CDR3, the DNA is TGTGCCAGCAGTGTAGCTTCGGGGGACCCTTACAATGAGCAGTTCTTC.